The next 21 T cell receptor beta chains were all read from a single sample in a study of T cell repertoires in cytomegalovirus infection. The antigens of these receptors remain unknown. TCRdb used MiXCR to reprocess the reads, holding one entry per CDR3 protein. The table includes 650,000 to 900,000 distinct CDR3 sequences, 25% to 35% detected once. Source: cultured CD8+ T cells from PBMCs, taken from culture after CMV antigen stimulation. These receptor sequences come from a human donor in good health (CMV status not recorded). Some clones in this sample may be carry-over from other donors' samples.

In this sample, this clonotype turned up a few times. V is TRBV7-6 and J is TRBJ1-6; D is uncertain. V was pared by 1 base and J by 7 bases, with 8 bases between. Germline CDR1 and CDR2: SGHVS and FNYEAQ. The CDR3 has 14 residues. The CDR3, as DNA: TGTGCCAGCAGCTTAGGAATGGGGAATTCACCCCTCCACTTT. Protein sequence: CASSLGMGNSPLHF. Together with reference TRBV7-6 and TRBJ1-6, the CDR3 gives the full variable domain: GAGVSQSPRYKVTKRGQDVALRCDPISGHVSLYWYRQALGQGPEFLTYFNYEAQQDKSGLPNDRFSAERPEGSISTLTIQRTEQRDSAMYRCASSLGMGNSPLHFGNGTRLTVT.

This clonotype was seen a few times. This chain's CDR3 is CASSQERLAAHTQYF. CDR3 nucleotide sequence: TGCGCCAGCAGCCAAGAAAGGCTAGCGGCTCATACGCAGTATTTT. The rearrangement joins TRBV4-1 to TRBJ2-3; 7 bases align to TRBD2. The V gene end was trimmed by 0 bases and the J gene end by 7 bases; junction bases not matched to a gene: 7. CDR3 length equals 15 residues. The germline V gene encodes CDR1 MGHRA and CDR2 YSYEKL.

This clonotype has at least ten counts. The chain employs TRBV7-8 and TRBJ1-2; D gene unclear. The CDR3 runs to 12 residues. The germline gives CDR1 SGHVS, CDR2 FQNEAQ. V lost 5 bases and J 6 bases, leaving 10 bases between the germline ends. CDR3 amino acids: CASSIGRDGYTF. For the CDR3, the DNA is TGTGCCAGCAGCATAGGGAGGGATGGCTACACCTTC.

The rearrangement uses TRBV7-9 and TRBJ2-6, with 8 bases identical to TRBD1. Germline V gene data show CDR1 as SEHNR and CDR2 as FQNEAQ (reference sequence). V trimming: 4 bases; J trimming: 2 bases; junction bases outside the gene matches: 4. The CDR3 is 16 amino acids. DNA of the CDR3: TGTGCCAGCAGCTCTAACAGGGGGACTGGGGCCAACGTCCTGACTTTC. Amino acid sequence: CASSSNRGTGANVLTF.

The rearrangement links TRBV4-1 to TRBJ2-1, with no clear D. Germline CDR1 MGHRA, CDR2 YSYEKL. This CDR3 is 13 amino acids long. V dropped 2 bases and J dropped 8 bases, with 10 bases sitting between them. CDR3 bases: TGCGCCAGCAGCCAACTCCCGGTGGATGAGCAGTTCTTC. This translates into CASSQLPVDEQFF.

The V gene is TRBV19, the J gene TRBJ2-3, with D unclear. The CDR3 is made up of 15 amino acids. The germline gives CDR1 LNHDA, CDR2 SQIVND (reference sequence). Trimming shortened V by 5 bases and J by 0 bases, and 12 bases separated the two germline ends. The CDR3 DNA reads TGTGCCAGTAGTTCCCCGCTGGGGAGCACAGATACGCAGTATTTT. Amino acids: CASSSPLGSTDTQYF.

The chain employs TRBV12-3 or TRBV12-4 and TRBJ2-3, with TRBD1 identical over 8 bases. J gave up 5 bases and V 4 bases, and 8 bases lay outside the gene matches. The CDR3 has 15 residues. The CDR3: CASSYGQGGQDTQYF. DNA for the CDR3: TGTGCCAGCAGTTATGGACAGGGCGGACAAGATACGCAGTATTTT.

The chain is built from TRBV7-9 and TRBJ1-1, with D possibly being TRBD1 (6 bases). The CDR3 has 16 residues. Looked up from germline, CDR1 is SEHNR and CDR2 is FQNEAQ (reference sequence). The ends were cut back, 4 bases at V and 0 bases at J, with 15 bases in the middle. Written as DNA, the CDR3 is TGTGCCAGCAGCTCACCCCCCCACAGGGTGAACACTGAAGCTTTCTTT. This translates into CASSSPPHRVNTEAFF.

This clonotype was recorded a few times. The chain carries TRBV6-2 or TRBV6-3 and TRBJ2-1; 11 positions match TRBD2. Per the germline V gene, CDR1 is MNHEY and CDR2 is SVGEGT. The CDR3 is made up of 14 amino acids. The ends lost 10 bases at V and 5 bases at J; junction bases unmatched: 7. The chain's CDR3 is CATQLAGVNNEQFF. The CDR3 DNA reads as TGTGCCACCCAACTAGCGGGGGTTAACAATGAGCAGTTCTTC.

The V gene is TRBV5-4, the J gene TRBJ1-3; 8 nucleotides match TRBD1. Trimming cost V 4 bases and J 2 bases; bases outside gene matches: 5. The CDR3 extends over 15 amino acids. Germline CDR1 is SGHNT and CDR2 is YYREEE (reference sequence). The CDR3 DNA is TGTGCCAGCAGCGTCGGACAGGGTGCTGGAAACACCATATATTTT. Amino acid sequence: CASSVGQGAGNTIYF.

This clonotype was counted only a few times. V usage is TRBV7-6 and J usage is TRBJ1-5; 9 bases line up with TRBD1. The CDR3 consists of 18 residues. J lost 5 bases, V lost 0 bases, and 11 bases had no gene match. The germline V gene encodes CDR1 SGHVS and CDR2 FNYEAQ. CDR3 nucleotide sequence: TGTGCCAGCAGCTTAGCGCCTCCCGGACAGGGGATCGATCAGCCCCAGCATTTT. Translating gives CASSLAPPGQGIDQPQHF.

The chain links TRBV28 to TRBJ1-1; possibly TRBD1 for D (5 bases). The CDR3 extends over 14 amino acids. Trimming took off 6 bases at V and 0 bases at J, with 11 bases between the two ends. Per the germline V gene, CDR1 is MDHEN and CDR2 is SYDVKM. The CDR3 loop is CASRTQGMNTEAFF. The DNA for the CDR3 is TGTGCCAGCAGAACCCAGGGTATGAACACTGAAGCTTTCTTT.

In this sample, this clonotype turned up many times. The chain links TRBV7-6 to TRBJ1-5; D uncertain. V was pared by 5 bases and J by 2 bases, with 13 bases between. Germline V gene data show CDR1 as SGHVS and CDR2 as FNYEAQ. CDR3 length: 15 residues. The CDR3 DNA follows: TGTGCCAGCAGCCCCCCGGGAGTCGGCAATCAGCCCCAGCATTTT. Translated, it gives CASSPPGVGNQPQHF.

This clonotype has just a few counts. The V call is TRBV7-6, the J call TRBJ2-2; 10 nucleotides line up with TRBD2. The CDR3 sequence is 17 residues long. Trimming at V came to 2 bases and at J to 2 bases, leaving 5 bases not matched to a gene. Germline CDR1 is SGHVS and CDR2 is FNYEAQ. DNA for the CDR3: TGTGCCAGCAGCTTAAAGCGGGGGGGCATAAACACCGGGGAGCTGTTTTTT. This encodes CASSLKRGGINTGELFF.

Details on this clonotype: At one end, the junction sequence differs from germline, possibly due to a read error. This chain joins TRBV12-5 and TRBJ2-7; 9 bases map to TRBD2. Germline-derived CDR1 and CDR2 are LGHNT and FRNRAP. CDR3 length equals 15 residues. In nucleotides, the CDR3 is TGTGCTAGTGGGTTGGTCGGCGGGGGGGATCACGAGCAGTACTTC. It yields the protein CASGLVGGGDHEQYF.

V and J are TRBV19 and TRBJ1-6; D is perhaps TRBD1 (5 bases). CDR1 and CDR2 (germline): LNHDA, SQIVND (reference sequence). The CDR3 sequence is 15 residues long. V lost 3 bases, J lost 8 bases, and 14 bases lay in between. For the CDR3, the DNA is TGTGCCAGTAGTATTTCGGGACGGGGAGATTCACCCCTCCACTTT. As protein: CASSISGRGDSPLHF.

This chain links TRBV10-3 with TRBJ2-7; the D gene could be TRBD1 or TRBD2 (5 bases each). The CDR3 contains 15 residues. Trimming cost V 2 bases and J 1 base, with 12 bases left between them. CDR1 ENHRY and CDR2 SYGVKD come from the germline V gene. DNA for the CDR3: TGTGCCATCAGTGAGGGGGGTGGACCTTCCTACGAGCAGTACGTC. Translating gives CAISEGGGPSYEQYV.

The chain joins TRBV11-1 to TRBJ2-1; D not resolved. Trimming removed 3 bases at V and 0 bases at J, with 15 bases between. Per germline, CDR1 SGHAT and CDR2 FQDESV (reference sequence). CDR3 length: 17 amino acids. CDR3 DNA: TGTGCCAGCAGCTTCGTCGACCTACCTTCCTCCTACAATGAGCAGTTCTTC. It encodes CASSFVDLPSSYNEQFF.

This clonotype is medium-sized by share. The chain carries TRBV4-1 and TRBJ2-2; 7 bases line up with TRBD1. The CDR3 totals 15 residues. Germline V gene data show CDR1 as MGHRA and CDR2 as YSYEKL. J lost 3 bases, V lost 5 bases, and 6 bases had no gene match. The CDR3 region has the DNA TGCGCCAGCAGCTTCTGGACAGGAGACACCGGGGAGCTGTTTTTT. This encodes CASSFWTGDTGELFF.

The genes are TRBV18 and TRBJ1-1; TRBD1 matches 8 bases. There are 19 residues in the CDR3. In germline, CDR1 is KGHSH, CDR2 LQKENI. The ends lost 5 bases at V and 0 bases at J; junction bases unmatched: 17. Here the CDR3 reads CASSSGLITRQGLNTEAFF. The CDR3 bases are TGTGCCAGCTCATCAGGACTTATAACCCGACAGGGGTTGAACACTGAAGCTTTCTTT.

The genes are TRBV7-9 and TRBJ1-2; no clear D gene. This CDR3 has 12 amino acids. Germline assignment: CDR1 SEHNR and CDR2 FQNEAQ (reference sequence). Trimming pared 6 bases from V and 0 bases from J, leaving 5 bases between. The CDR3 region has the DNA TGTGCCAGCAGTGCGGCTAACTATGGCTACACCTTC. The encoded protein is CASSAANYGYTF.